This T cell receptor (beta chain) was recovered during a study of blood T cell repertoires in COVID-19. Study-wide context: Some COVID-19 samples were acute and others convalescent; all came from the United States, Italy and Spain. The cDNA or gDNA used as material had been derived from T cells, B-cell-depleted T cells, or PBMCs.

The CDR3 consists of 15 residues. Germline V gene data show CDR1 as SGHTA and CDR2 as FQGNSA. V was clipped by 2 bases and J by 6 bases, with 16 bases between them. How the authors handled the data: Nucleated cell number was recorded as an estimate derived from reference gene primer amplification. Generated by immunoSEQ multiplex PCR, the TCRdb table keeps only in-frame clones and is missing some. Clonal size and the V and J genes are those of that table, whereas D and trimming came from the DNA. The table records approximately 300,000 clones, 83% of them present only once. The sequencing input was peripheral blood. The TCR originated in a woman aged 45-60 years with acute or convalescent COVID-19. The chain has TRBV7-2 and TRBJ1-2; TRBD1 might be the D (6 bases). CDR3 sequence (DNA): TGTGCCAGCAGCTTACGCCGACAGGATCCTAATGGCTACACCTTC. Translated, it gives CASSLRRQDPNGYTF.